Following are 25 T cell receptor beta chains from one sample sequenced in a study of T cells in Graves' hyperthyroidism and ophthalmopathy. The investigators amplified TCR beta CDR3 regions from RNA transcripts. Primed by the HTBI set, a first-round RT-PCR was run on the TCR CDR3. TCRdb itself ran the multiplex PCR reads through MiXCR, one entry per CDR3 protein. This table holds about 640,000 distinct CDR3 sequences, around 21% found once. The sample comprised blood. Receptors originate from a man aged 25-45 years with Graves' ophthalmopathy.

This clonotype has more than one count but fewer than ten. The chain employs TRBV28 and TRBJ2-7; 8 bases are shared with TRBD2. Per germline, CDR1 MDHEN and CDR2 SYDVKM. V trimming: 2 bases; J trimming: 2 bases; junction bases outside the gene matches: 5. CDR3 length: 15 amino acids. In nucleotides, the CDR3 is TGTGCCAGCAGTTTAAAAAGCGGGAGTACCTACGAGCAGTACTTC. This encodes CASSLKSGSTYEQYF.

This clonotype was found a few times. This chain connects TRBV9 to TRBJ2-1, with TRBD2 identical over 13 bases. Germline assignment: CDR1 SGDLS and CDR2 YYNGEE. This CDR3 spans 17 amino acids. V trimming: 0 bases; J trimming: 2 bases; junction bases outside the gene matches: 2. CDR3 sequence reads: CASSVVGLAGAYNEQFF. The CDR3 bases are TGTGCCAGCAGCGTAGTTGGACTAGCGGGAGCCTACAATGAGCAGTTCTTC.

This clonotype was observed a few times. V usage is TRBV19 and J usage is TRBJ1-1; D perhaps matches TRBD1 (5 bases). CDR1 is LNHDA and CDR2 is SQIVND in the germline V gene (reference sequence). V was trimmed by 3 bases and J by 1 base, leaving 12 bases between them. CDR3 length: 15 amino acids. The CDR3 is CASSIKGLSNTEAFF. CDR3 coding DNA: TGTGCCAGTAGTATTAAGGGACTTTCGAACACTGAAGCTTTCTTT.

V is TRBV29-1 and J is TRBJ1-1, with D perhaps matching TRBD1 (6 bases). This CDR3 has 10 residues. Germline V lookup: CDR1 SQVTM, CDR2 ANQGSEA. Trimming removed 6 bases at V and 8 bases at J, with 10 bases between. As DNA, the CDR3 is TGCAGCGTGACCGGGACAGAAGCTTTCTTT. The encoded protein is CSVTGTEAFF.

Ten or more counts support this clonotype. This chain connects TRBV7-9 to TRBJ2-7; no clear D gene. The CDR3 is made up of 16 amino acids. Germline V gene lookup returns CDR1 SEHNR and CDR2 FQNEAQ (reference sequence). Between the trimmed V and J ends, which lost 4 bases and 0 bases, there was a span of 16 bases. CDR3 in DNA: TGTGCCAGCAGCTCCCCGACCCAGGCGAGCTCCTACGAGCAGTACTTC. It codes for CASSSPTQASSYEQYF.

The chain combines TRBV4-1 with TRBJ2-1; TRBD2 matches at 10 bases. The germline CDR1 and CDR2 sequences are MGHRA and YSYEKL. Losses at the gene ends were 4 bases for V and 3 bases for J; bases not matched to a gene: 9. The CDR3 loop spans 17 amino acids. CDR3 sequence: CASSPDQTSGFYNEQFF. The CDR3 DNA is TGCGCCAGCAGCCCTGACCAGACTAGCGGGTTCTACAATGAGCAGTTCTTC.

This sequence joins TRBV11-2 and TRBJ2-5, with 8 positions matching TRBD2. The length of the CDR3 is 14 residues. Trimming removed 4 bases from V and 2 bases from J; junction bases left unmatched: 3. From germline, CDR1 is SGHAT and CDR2 FQNNGV. This CDR3 is CASSSGLDQETQYF. DNA for the CDR3: TGTGCCAGCAGCTCGGGACTAGATCAAGAGACCCAGTACTTC.

This chain joins TRBV28 and TRBJ1-3; the D is unclear. This CDR3 is 14 amino acids long. Germline lookup yields CDR1 MDHEN and CDR2 SYDVKM. With 2 bases removed from V and 5 bases from J, the gap between germline ends came to 10 bases. CDR3 sequence (DNA): TGTGCCAGCAGTTTAACGAAGGGTAGAAACACCATATATTTT. Its translation: CASSLTKGRNTIYF.

The genes are TRBV15 and TRBJ2-2; D gene ambiguous. V was clipped by 0 bases and J by 13 bases, with 12 bases between them. The CDR3 is made up of 13 amino acids. The germline CDR1 and CDR2 sequences are LNHNV and YYDKDF (reference sequence). The chain's CDR3 is CATSREAGGALFF. CDR3 DNA sequence: TGTGCCACCAGCAGAGAAGCTGGCGGAGCGCTGTTTTTT.

The chain recombines TRBV10-3 with TRBJ2-1, with 8 bases that match TRBD2. The CDR3 extends over 13 amino acids. V shed 6 bases, J shed 10 bases, and the junction held 8 bases outside the gene matches. Germline V CDR1 and CDR2: ENHRY, SYGVKD. This chain's CDR3 is CAISEGLAGEQFF. The DNA for the CDR3 is TGTGCCATCAGCGAAGGACTAGCCGGGGAGCAGTTCTTC.

The gene calls are TRBV4-2 and TRBJ2-7; D is possibly TRBD1 (5 bases). V was clipped by 0 bases and J by 3 bases, with 12 bases between them. This CDR3 has 15 amino acids. Germline CDR1 and CDR2: LGHNA and YNFKEQ. CDR3 in amino acids: CASSQDRGQVYEQYF. DNA for the CDR3: TGTGCCAGCAGCCAAGATCGAGGACAAGTCTACGAGCAGTACTTC.

The gene calls are TRBV5-8 and TRBJ1-4, with D perhaps matching TRBD1 (6 bases). The germline CDR1 and CDR2 sequences are SGHTS and YDEGEE. The CDR3 covers 15 residues. The germline V and J ends were trimmed by 1 base and 7 bases, with 14 bases remaining between them. CDR3 coding DNA: TGTGCCAGCAGCTTGCTACAGGGCTTAGGTGAAAAACTGTTTTTT. This gives the protein CASSLLQGLGEKLFF.

This rearrangement joins TRBV6-2 or TRBV6-3 to TRBJ2-1; D gene uncertain. Germline V gives CDR1 MNHEY, CDR2 SVGEGT. The CDR3 spans 13 residues. Trimming cost V 6 bases and J 7 bases, with 13 bases left between them. The chain's CDR3 is CASSTLTANEQFF. In nucleotides, the CDR3 is TGTGCCAGCAGCACTCTGACTGCAAATGAGCAGTTCTTC.

This clonotype has only a few counts. The V gene is TRBV29-1, the J gene TRBJ1-1; 9 bases line up with TRBD1. This CDR3 has 13 residues. V gave up 6 bases and J gave up 6 bases; unmatched junction bases: 8. In germline, CDR1 is SQVTM, CDR2 ANQGSEA. The CDR3 coding sequence is TGCAGCGTCCAGGGACAGGGAAGGCCTGAAGCTTTCTTT. Its protein is CSVQGQGRPEAFF.

The genes are TRBV7-9 and TRBJ2-7, with D tentatively TRBD2 (6 bases). Trimming left V 1 base short and J 0 bases short, with 10 bases between. This CDR3 is built from 15 residues. Germline V gene data show CDR1 as SEHNR and CDR2 as FQNEAQ (reference sequence). CDR3 nucleotide sequence: TGTGCCAGCAGCTTAGAGGGACTTTTCTCCTACGAGCAGTACTTC. Translated: CASSLEGLFSYEQYF.

This clonotype showed up just a few times. The chain joins TRBV2 to TRBJ2-7, with D possibly matching TRBD2 (5 bases). Germline V gene lookup returns CDR1 SNHLY and CDR2 FYNNEI. The CDR3 consists of 15 residues. V lost 4 bases and J lost 2, with 15 bases in between. The CDR3 loop reads CASSGLGRVTYEQYF. The CDR3 DNA sequence: TGTGCCAGCAGTGGGCTAGGGCGGGTGACCTACGAGCAGTACTTC.

This clonotype was counted at least ten times. The chain carries TRBV20-1 and TRBJ2-7, with 10 bases that match TRBD2. This CDR3 is built from 16 residues. The V segment lost 2 bases and the J segment 1 base; nucleotides outside the gene matches: 8. CDR1 and CDR2 from the germline V gene are DFQATT and SNEGSKA (reference sequence). DNA for the CDR3: TGCAGTGCTAGACTCCCCCCTAGCGGGAGTTCCTACGAGCAGTACTTC. This gives the protein CSARLPPSGSSYEQYF.

This clonotype was seen more than once but under ten times. The genes are TRBV5-5 and TRBJ2-1, with D unclear. V was trimmed by 2 bases and J by 4 bases, leaving 16 bases between them. The CDR3 spans 16 residues. The germline V gene encodes CDR1 SGHKS and CDR2 YYEKEE (reference sequence). Here the CDR3 DNA reads TGTGCCAGCAGCTTTACCCTTAGGGCTTCTTACAATGAGCAGTTCTTC. It encodes CASSFTLRASYNEQFF.

This clonotype was seen a handful of times. One end of the junction fails to match germline, which may point to a read error. The chain combines TRBV7-9 with TRBJ2-2, with 7 bases that match TRBD2. The CDR3 loop spans 15 amino acids. Looked up from germline, CDR1 is SEHNR and CDR2 is FQNEAQ (reference sequence). The CDR3: CASSVAGSNTGELFF. CDR3 sequence (DNA): TGTGCCAGCAGCGTAGCGGGTTCGAACACCGGGGAGCTGTTTTTT.

Ten or more counts support this clonotype. The chain employs TRBV7-2 and TRBJ2-7, with TRBD2 as a possible D gene (6 bases). CDR1 SGHTA and CDR2 FQGNSA come from the germline V gene. The germline V and J ends were trimmed by 1 base and 2 bases, with 12 bases remaining between them. This CDR3 region has 15 residues. The CDR3 loop is CASSLGLANTYEQYF. For the CDR3, the DNA is TGTGCCAGCAGCTTAGGGCTAGCGAATACCTACGAGCAGTACTTC.

This clonotype was seen repeatedly, ten times or more. V gene TRBV27 combines with J gene TRBJ2-1; D uncertain. CDR3 size: 16 residues. V was shortened by 2 bases and J by 4 bases, with 15 bases between the two germline ends. CDR1 and CDR2 (germline): MNHEY, SMNVEV (reference sequence). CDR3 in amino acids: CASSLRVTALYNEQFF. The CDR3 bases are TGTGCCAGCAGTTTAAGGGTGACGGCCTTATACAATGAGCAGTTCTTC.

The chain links TRBV7-2 to TRBJ1-5; D is ambiguous. The CDR3 has 14 residues. Germline lookup yields CDR1 SGHTA and CDR2 FQGNSA. Trimming stripped 1 base from V and 4 bases from J, with 8 bases between. CDR3 loop: CASSLDSGNQPQHF. Here the CDR3 DNA reads TGTGCCAGCAGCTTAGACAGTGGGAATCAGCCCCAGCATTTT.

The genes are TRBV24-1 and TRBJ2-3, with D possibly matching TRBD1 (6 bases). Deletions cut 3 bases from V and 0 bases from J, with 12 bases between. Germline CDR1 and CDR2: KGHDR and SFDVKD. The CDR3 sequence is 16 residues long. In nucleotides, the CDR3 is TGTGCCACCAGTGATCCACAGGGAACTAGCACAGATACGCAGTATTTT. Its translation: CATSDPQGTSTDTQYF.

The chain links TRBV5-5 to TRBJ2-4; unclear D gene. V was clipped by 4 bases and J by 0 bases, with 8 bases between them. Germline values: CDR1 SGHKS, CDR2 YYEKEE (reference sequence). The CDR3 is made up of 14 amino acids. The CDR3 here is CASSGSLAKNIQYF. The CDR3 DNA is TGTGCCAGCAGCGGCAGCCTAGCCAAAAACATTCAGTACTTC. Full variable domain (remainder filled in from reference TRBV5-5 and TRBJ2-4): DAGVTQSPTHLIKTRGQQVTLRCSPISGHKSVSWYQQVLGQGPQFIFQYYEKEERGRGNFPDRFSARQFPNYSSELNVNALLLGDSALYLCASSGSLAKNIQYFGAGTRLSVL.

The J gene is TRBJ1-4, the V gene TRBV3-1; a weak D match, TRBD1 (5 bases). Trimming shortened V by 1 base and J by 3 bases, and 9 bases separated the two germline ends. Germline values: CDR1 LGHDT, CDR2 YNNKEL (reference sequence). The CDR3 is made up of 15 amino acids. The CDR3 reads CASSQGGAANEKLFF. CDR3 coding DNA: TGTGCCAGCAGCCAAGGAGGGGCGGCTAATGAAAAACTGTTTTTT.